Listed below are T cell receptor beta chains from one sample, sequenced in a study of tumor and adjacent non-tumor tissue in lung cancer. TCRdb reanalysed the multiplex PCR reads using MiXCR and keeps one entry per CDR3 protein. The data hold around 86,000 distinct CDR3 sequences, with approximately 72% observed a single time. Specimen: lung tumor tissue. These receptors all stem from a woman aged 40 to 55 with non-small cell lung cancer. CDR3s include the opening cysteine and the closing phenylalanine or tryptophan. D genes are given only for firm matches. Only some rows state a clone size, as once, few, many or a class for expanded clones.

v_gene: TRBV5-1
d_gene: .
j_gene: TRBJ2-3
abundance: .
CDR3nt: TGCGCCAGCAGGTTAGACGGAGGGCGGACAGATACGCAGTATTTT
CDR3aa: CASRLDGGRTDTQYF

v_gene: TRBV6-5
d_gene: .
j_gene: TRBJ1-6
abundance: .
CDR3nt: TGTGCCAGCAGAGACAGAACTGATTCACCTCTCCACTTT
CDR3aa: CASRDRTDSPLHF

v_gene: TRBV14
d_gene: .
j_gene: TRBJ2-2
abundance: once
CDR3nt: TGTGCCAGCAGCTCCTCGACCGAACTCGGGGAGCTGTTTTTT
CDR3aa: CASSSSTELGELFF

v_gene: TRBV11-3
d_gene: .
j_gene: TRBJ2-1
abundance: .
CDR3nt: TGTGCCAGTAGCCCAAGACCTAAGAGCTCCTACGATGAGCAGTTCTTC
CDR3aa: CASSPRPKSSYDEQFF

v_gene: TRBV11-3
d_gene: .
j_gene: TRBJ1-1
abundance: .
CDR3nt: TGTGCTAGCAGCTTAGTGGGGATCACTGAAGCTTTCTTT
CDR3aa: CASSLVGITEAFF

v_gene: TRBV4-1
d_gene: TRBD2
j_gene: TRBJ2-3
abundance: .
CDR3nt: TGCGCCAGCAGCCAAGATGCAGCGGGAAGGCCTTTGGATACGCAGTATTTC
CDR3aa: CASSQDAAGRPLDTQYF

v_gene: TRBV6-1
d_gene: .
j_gene: TRBJ1-2
abundance: .
CDR3nt: TGTGTAAGCAGTGATGGGTCCAGGCTCGGTTATGCCTACACCTTC
CDR3aa: CVSSDGSRLGYAYTF

v_gene: TRBV12-3/TRBV12-4
d_gene: .
j_gene: TRBJ1-5
abundance: .
CDR3nt: TGTGCCAGCAGTTTGAACAGCTGCAGGAATCAGCCCCAGCATTTT
CDR3aa: CASSLNSCRNQPQHF

v_gene: TRBV5-1
d_gene: .
j_gene: TRBJ2-1
abundance: few
CDR3nt: TGCGCCAGCGCGATGGGGTGGGGTTACAATGAGCAGTTCTTC
CDR3aa: CASAMGWGYNEQFF

v_gene: TRBV11-2
d_gene: TRBD2
j_gene: TRBJ2-5
abundance: few
CDR3nt: TGTGCGAGCAGCGTCGCAGCCGGGGGGGGCCAAGAGACCCAGTACTTC
CDR3aa: CASSVAAGGGQETQYF

v_gene: TRBV11-3
d_gene: .
j_gene: TRBJ2-5
abundance: few
CDR3nt: TGTGTCAGCAGCCGCCGGGCTAGTCGGAACCAAGAGACCCAATACTTC
CDR3aa: CVSSRRASRNQETQYF

v_gene: TRBV11-3
d_gene: .
j_gene: TRBJ2-1
abundance: .
CDR3nt: TGTTCCAGCAGCTGGGAGAGGGTCGAGCAGTTCTTC
CDR3aa: CSSSWERVEQFF

v_gene: TRBV20-1
d_gene: .
j_gene: TRBJ1-1
abundance: .
CDR3nt: TGCAGTGCTAAACGGGACTTCAACACAGAAGCTTTCTTT
CDR3aa: CSAKRDFNTEAFF

v_gene: TRBV24-1
d_gene: TRBD1
j_gene: TRBJ2-1
abundance: .
CDR3nt: TGTGCCACCAGTGGAGGGACAGTCGATGAGCAGTTCTTC
CDR3aa: CATSGGTVDEQFF

v_gene: TRBV27
d_gene: .
j_gene: TRBJ1-1
abundance: .
CDR3nt: TGCGCCAGCAGTTTATCGTTGGGGGGCAGAGCTTTCTTT
CDR3aa: CASSLSLGGRAFF

v_gene: TRBV11-2
d_gene: TRBD2
j_gene: TRBJ2-1
abundance: .
CDR3nt: TGTGTCTGCAGCTCGCGCATCGTAACTAGCGGGGCACTAAGGGAGCAGTTCTTC
CDR3aa: CVCSSRIVTSGALREQFF

v_gene: TRBV29-1
d_gene: TRBD2
j_gene: TRBJ2-1
abundance: .
CDR3nt: TGCAGCATAGACGACTCTAGCGGGAAAGCCAATGAGCTGTTCTTC
CDR3aa: CSIDDSSGKANELFF

v_gene: TRBV6-5
d_gene: .
j_gene: TRBJ2-2
abundance: .
CDR3nt: TGTGCCAGCGGTTTCAGGACTCCCGGGGAGCTGTTTTTT
CDR3aa: CASGFRTPGELFF

v_gene: TRBV6-5
d_gene: .
j_gene: TRBJ1-4
abundance: many
CDR3nt: TGTGCCAGCAGTTACTCCCCCCCGTGGTTTCCAGGGTCTAGTGAAAAACTGTTTTTT
CDR3aa: CASSYSPPWFPGSSEKLFF

v_gene: TRBV11-2
d_gene: .
j_gene: TRBJ2-7
abundance: .
CDR3nt: TGTGCCAGCAGTCAACAAAGGGATACCCAGAATGAGCAGTACTTC
CDR3aa: CASSQQRDTQNEQYF

v_gene: TRBV11-2
d_gene: .
j_gene: TRBJ2-7
abundance: .
CDR3nt: TGTGCCAGTAGCTATGGGACGGGTTATGAGCAGTACTTC
CDR3aa: CASSYGTGYEQYF

v_gene: TRBV6-5
d_gene: .
j_gene: TRBJ2-2
abundance: once
CDR3nt: TGTGCTAGCAGCCGCAGTCGGACAGCGATCACCGGGGAGCTGTTTTTT
CDR3aa: CASSRSRTAITGELFF

v_gene: TRBV6-5
d_gene: .
j_gene: TRBJ1-4
abundance: .
CDR3nt: TGTGCCAGCAGCCCAACGGGGTGTTCAACTAATGAAAAACTGTTTTTT
CDR3aa: CASSPTGCSTNEKLFF

v_gene: TRBV20-1
d_gene: .
j_gene: TRBJ2-7
abundance: few
CDR3nt: TGCAGTGCAGGGGACGGAACCAACCCCTCCTACGAGCAGTACTTC
CDR3aa: CSAGDGTNPSYEQYF

v_gene: TRBV11-1
d_gene: .
j_gene: TRBJ1-1
abundance: .
CDR3nt: TGTACAGTAGAATGGATAAGAAACACTGAAGCTTTCTTT
CDR3aa: CTVEWIRNTEAFF

v_gene: TRBV6-6
d_gene: .
j_gene: TRBJ2-4
abundance: .
CDR3nt: TGTGGCAGTAGCCCAGACTCGACCAAAAACATTCAGTACTTC
CDR3aa: CGSSPDSTKNIQYF

v_gene: TRBV10-2
d_gene: .
j_gene: TRBJ1-5
abundance: .
CDR3nt: TGTGCCAGCAGTGAGAGCGGCAATCCGCCCCAGCATTTT
CDR3aa: CASSESGNPPQHF

v_gene: TRBV11-2
d_gene: .
j_gene: TRBJ1-1
abundance: .
CDR3nt: TGTGCCAGCAACACGCGACATTCTGAAGCTTTCTTT
CDR3aa: CASNTRHSEAFF

v_gene: TRBV11-2
d_gene: .
j_gene: TRBJ2-5
abundance: .
CDR3nt: TGTGCCAGCAGCTTACGATTCCCTAGCGCGGGTCAGGAGGACACCCAGTGTTTC
CDR3aa: CASSLRFPSAGQEDTQCF

v_gene: TRBV11-2
d_gene: .
j_gene: TRBJ2-5
abundance: once
CDR3nt: TGTGCCAGCAGCCTAGTTGGGCGGAGGGCCAGAGAGACCCAGTACTTC
CDR3aa: CASSLVGRRARETQYF

v_gene: TRBV2
d_gene: .
j_gene: TRBJ2-7
abundance: many
CDR3nt: TGTGCCAGCAGTGAGGACTCTCACTCCTACGAGCAGTACTTC
CDR3aa: CASSEDSHSYEQYF

v_gene: TRBV13
d_gene: .
j_gene: TRBJ1-1
abundance: .
CDR3nt: TGTGCCAGCAACCGAGACACGAACACTGAAGCTTTCTTT
CDR3aa: CASNRDTNTEAFF

v_gene: TRBV29-1
d_gene: .
j_gene: TRBJ1-1
abundance: .
CDR3nt: TGCAGCGTCCATCCGACAGTGAACACTGAAGCTTTCTTT
CDR3aa: CSVHPTVNTEAFF

v_gene: TRBV11-2
d_gene: .
j_gene: TRBJ2-6
abundance: .
CDR3nt: TGTGCCAGCAGCCCCGCTACTGGGGCCAGCGTCCAGACTTTC
CDR3aa: CASSPATGASVQTF

v_gene: TRBV13
d_gene: TRBD2
j_gene: TRBJ2-1
abundance: many
CDR3nt: TGTGCCAGCAGTTCTAGCGGGGGGTACAATGAGCAGTTCTTC
CDR3aa: CASSSSGGYNEQFF

v_gene: TRBV11-3
d_gene: TRBD2
j_gene: TRBJ2-1
abundance: .
CDR3nt: TGTGCCAGCAGCCTCGGACTAGTCGTGTGTGGCTCCTACAATAAGCAGTTCTTC
CDR3aa: CASSLGLVVCGSYNKQFF

v_gene: TRBV19
d_gene: .
j_gene: TRBJ1-2
abundance: .
CDR3nt: TGTGCCAGTAGTTTGAGCGACCTGAGAGGCTATGGCTACACCTTC
CDR3aa: CASSLSDLRGYGYTF

v_gene: TRBV6-1
d_gene: .
j_gene: TRBJ1-5
abundance: .
CDR3nt: TGCGCCAGCAGCGAATGGGGCCTGAATAGCAATCAGCCCCAGCATTTT
CDR3aa: CASSEWGLNSNQPQHF

v_gene: TRBV11-2
d_gene: .
j_gene: TRBJ2-7
abundance: .
CDR3nt: TGTGCCAGCGCTCAACAATGGGGTACCCAGTACGAGCAGTACTTC
CDR3aa: CASAQQWGTQYEQYF

v_gene: TRBV7-6
d_gene: .
j_gene: TRBJ2-7
abundance: .
CDR3nt: TGTGCCAGCAGCTTAATGCAGGACTACGAGCAGTACTTC
CDR3aa: CASSLMQDYEQYF

v_gene: TRBV11-2
d_gene: TRBD2
j_gene: TRBJ2-1
abundance: .
CDR3nt: TGTGTCAGCAGCTCGCGCATCGTAACTAGCGGGGGACTATTGGAGCAGTTCTTC
CDR3aa: CVSSSRIVTSGGLLEQFF

v_gene: TRBV18
d_gene: .
j_gene: TRBJ2-5
abundance: few
CDR3nt: TGTGCCAGCTCACCCAGGCCAGCTCTAGGGGAGACCCAGTACTTC
CDR3aa: CASSPRPALGETQYF

v_gene: TRBV11-2
d_gene: .
j_gene: TRBJ1-6
abundance: few
CDR3nt: TGTACCAGTAGCTTAGCCTCGGGGAATAACTCACCCCTCCACTTT
CDR3aa: CTSSLASGNNSPLHF

v_gene: TRBV5-4
d_gene: .
j_gene: TRBJ2-4
abundance: once
CDR3nt: TGTGCCAGCAGCGAGGACTTATCTGGGGGAAACATTCAGTACTTC
CDR3aa: CASSEDLSGGNIQYF

v_gene: TRBV2
d_gene: .
j_gene: TRBJ1-1
abundance: .
CDR3nt: TGTGCCAGGAGTGAAACTCCGGGCAGGAGTCAAGCTTTCTTT
CDR3aa: CARSETPGRSQAFF

v_gene: TRBV4-2
d_gene: TRBD2
j_gene: TRBJ2-7
abundance: .
CDR3nt: TGTGACAACAGCCAAGCCTCGCGGGGGGTAACGTACGAGAAGTACTTC
CDR3aa: CDNSQASRGVTYEKYF

v_gene: TRBV13
d_gene: TRBD2
j_gene: TRBJ2-5
abundance: many
CDR3nt: TGTGCCAGCAGCTTAAGGACTGGGGGGGCCCAGTACTTC
CDR3aa: CASSLRTGGAQYF

v_gene: TRBV29-1
d_gene: .
j_gene: TRBJ2-3
abundance: many
CDR3nt: TGCAGCGTTTCCCCCGGGACTTACACAGATACGCAGTATTTT
CDR3aa: CSVSPGTYTDTQYF

v_gene: TRBV11-2
d_gene: .
j_gene: TRBJ2-3
abundance: .
CDR3nt: TGTGTCAGCAGCCGCACGGGCACGGACAGTACACAGTATTTC
CDR3aa: CVSSRTGTDSTQYF

v_gene: TRBV11-2
d_gene: .
j_gene: TRBJ2-1
abundance: once
CDR3nt: TGTGCCAGCTCCCAAATGGGGATCGACAATGAGCATTTCTTC
CDR3aa: CASSQMGIDNEHFF

v_gene: TRBV5-1
d_gene: .
j_gene: TRBJ1-3
abundance: .
CDR3nt: TGCGCCAGCAGCTCTAACCCTGGAAACAACATATATTTT
CDR3aa: CASSSNPGNNIYF

v_gene: TRBV11-2
d_gene: .
j_gene: TRBJ2-7
abundance: .
CDR3nt: TGTGCCAACAGCTTTCTTTTCGGGCGGAGCACCCCGGGAATTGGGCAGTACTTC
CDR3aa: CANSFLFGRSTPGIGQYF

v_gene: TRBV11-2
d_gene: TRBD2
j_gene: TRBJ2-1
abundance: .
CDR3nt: TGTGCCAGTAGCGAAGGACTAGTGGGAGTCAACCGCCATGAGCAGTTATTC
CDR3aa: CASSEGLVGVNRHEQLF

v_gene: TRBV5-1
d_gene: .
j_gene: TRBJ1-1
abundance: many
CDR3nt: TGCGCCAGCAGCTCAACCCCGGGGGCTGACACTGAAGCTTTCTTT
CDR3aa: CASSSTPGADTEAFF

v_gene: TRBV20-1
d_gene: .
j_gene: TRBJ1-5
abundance: few
CDR3nt: TGCAGTGCTAGGGTCGGGGGAAGTCGCAATCAGCCCCAGCATTTT
CDR3aa: CSARVGGSRNQPQHF

v_gene: TRBV11-2
d_gene: TRBD2
j_gene: TRBJ2-1
abundance: once
CDR3nt: TGTGCCAGTAGCTGGACTAGCGAAGACAATGAGCAGTTCTTC
CDR3aa: CASSWTSEDNEQFF

v_gene: TRBV11-2
d_gene: TRBD1
j_gene: TRBJ1-2
abundance: .
CDR3nt: TGTGCCAGCAGCATGCCTAAGGGGGCCTATGGCTACACCTTT
CDR3aa: CASSMPKGAYGYTF

v_gene: TRBV11-2
d_gene: .
j_gene: TRBJ2-5
abundance: .
CDR3nt: TGTGTCAGCAGCTTACGATTCCCTAGCGCGGGTCAGGAGGATACCCAATACTTC
CDR3aa: CVSSLRFPSAGQEDTQYF

v_gene: TRBV6-1
d_gene: .
j_gene: TRBJ1-6
abundance: .
CDR3nt: TGTACCAGCAGTGATCAGTGGGAATATTCACCCCTCCACTTT
CDR3aa: CTSSDQWEYSPLHF